Listed here are 12 T cell receptor beta chains from one sample, sequenced in a study of sequential checkpoint blockade in melanoma. Treatment noted: randomized to nivolumab then ipilimumab (arm A) or the reverse (arm B). Profiling relied on immunoSEQ multiplex PCR, and the TCRdb table lists in-frame clones only, not all of them. This sample has some 32,000 clones, with 82% found just once. The sample here was CD8+ T cells sorted from blood (inferred from file names), taken from a patient given nivolumab and ipilimumab in sequence. These receptors were collected from a human donor with melanoma.

The CDR3 is CASSRLLGGSPMDTQYF. In nucleotides, the CDR3 is TGCGCCAGCAGCCGACTGCTTGGCGGGTCTCCGATGGATACGCAGTATTTT. The V call is TRBV4-3, the J call TRBJ2-3, with D tentatively TRBD2 (5 bases). The V end lost 4 bases, the J end lost 6 bases, and 23 bases lay between the germline ends. Germline V gene data show CDR1 as LGHNA and CDR2 as YSLEER. This CDR3 is 17 amino acids long.

The chain couples TRBV6-5 to TRBJ2-7; the match to TRBD1 covers 10 bases. The germline V gene has CDR1 MNHEY and CDR2 SVGAGI. The CDR3 totals 16 residues. V lost 3 bases, J lost 1 base, and 6 bases stayed unmatched. The CDR3 region is CASSYMTGGKSYEQYF. The CDR3, as DNA: TGTGCCAGCAGTTATATGACAGGGGGCAAATCCTACGAGCAGTACTTC.

The rearrangement uses TRBV28 and TRBJ2-5, with TRBD2 identical over 13 bases. Germline V gene lookup returns CDR1 MDHEN and CDR2 SYDVKM. The CDR3 contains 16 residues. Losses at the gene ends were 5 bases for V and 4 bases for J; bases not matched to a gene: 7. CDR3 nucleotide sequence: TGTGCCAGCAGTGCCTTACTAGCGGGGGGGCTAGAGACCCAGTACTTC. Protein: CASSALLAGGLETQYF.

The chain carries TRBV9 and TRBJ1-2, with 9 bases matching TRBD1. V was clipped by 4 bases and J by 5 bases; unmatched bases: 3. The CDR3 consists of 13 residues. Germline V CDR1 and CDR2: SGDLS, YYNGEE. The CDR3 bases are TGTGCCAGCAGCCCCGACAGGGGGTATGGCTACACCTTC. Its protein is CASSPDRGYGYTF.

The chain joins TRBV7-8 to TRBJ1-5; D not certain. The CDR3 is 13 residues long. V lost 4 bases, J lost 7 bases, and 11 bases lay in between. Germline CDR1 reads SGHVS; CDR2 reads FQNEAQ. The CDR3 nucleotides are TGTGCCAGCAGCTCAGGAGAGGGCCAGCCCCAGCATTTT. Residues: CASSSGEGQPQHF.

This rearrangement joins TRBV4-1 to TRBJ2-7; D is perhaps TRBD1 (5 bases). The CDR3 contains 16 residues. Germline V lookup: CDR1 MGHRA, CDR2 YSYEKL. Trimming left V 3 bases short and J 1 base short, with 16 bases between. The CDR3 spells CASSQYQGGSSYEQYF. Written as DNA, the CDR3 is TGCGCCAGCAGCCAGTACCAGGGTGGCTCATCCTACGAGCAGTACTTC.

The V gene is TRBV4-3, the J gene TRBJ1-4, with 8 nucleotides matching TRBD1. This CDR3 spans 17 amino acids. From germline, CDR1 is LGHNA and CDR2 YSLEER. Germline trimming cut 3 bases from V and 5 bases from J; bases unmatched to any gene: 11. CDR3: CASSQGPRTGSNEKLFF. For the CDR3, the DNA is TGCGCCAGCAGCCAGGGTCCCCGGACAGGGTCGAATGAAAAACTGTTTTTT.

This sequence joins TRBV19 and TRBJ2-1, with 13 bases matching TRBD2. Looked up from germline, CDR1 is LNHDA and CDR2 is SQIVND (reference sequence). CDR3 length: 14 amino acids. Trimming cost V 6 bases and J 8 bases; bases outside gene matches: 4. CDR3 sequence reads: CASRGLAGADEQFF. In DNA, the CDR3 is TGTGCCAGTAGAGGACTAGCGGGAGCGGATGAGCAGTTCTTC.

The V and J genes are TRBV9 and TRBJ2-7; D might be TRBD2 (6 bases). The CDR3 loop spans 14 amino acids. Germline V lookup: CDR1 SGDLS, CDR2 YYNGEE. Trimming pared 0 bases from V and 4 bases from J, leaving 11 bases between. CDR3 DNA: TGTGCCAGCAGCGTAGAAGATAGCGGATACGAGCAGTACTTC. It translates to CASSVEDSGYEQYF.

V and J are TRBV5-5 and TRBJ1-4, with a weak D call TRBD1 (5 bases). The germline V gene has CDR1 SGHKS and CDR2 YYEKEE (reference sequence). This CDR3 spans 12 amino acids. V lost 4 bases and J lost 11, with 12 bases in between. This CDR3 is CASSPGISKLFF. The CDR3 DNA reads TGTGCCAGCAGCCCAGGGATCTCGAAACTGTTTTTT.

The chain employs TRBV21-1 and TRBJ1-6. TRBV21-1 is flagged as a pseudogene. The CDR3 loop spans 19 amino acids. The DNA for the CDR3 is TGTGCCAGCAGGGCGCGTGATAGCTACAACATACATCATAATTCACCCCTCCACTTT. It translates to CASRARDSYNIHHNSPLHF.

The V gene is TRBV21-1, the J gene TRBJ1-2; TRBD1, the D gene given by the table, was not confirmed from the DNA. TRBV21-1 is described as a pseudogene. This CDR3 is 14 amino acids long. CDR3 DNA sequence: TGTGCCAGCAGCATAGGGGGTGGGGGCTATGGCTACACCTTC. Protein sequence: CASSIGGGGYGYTF.